This note documents a single T cell receptor beta chain sequence. Its antigen is currently unknown. The data derive from a study of T cells in Graves' hyperthyroidism and ophthalmopathy. Study results and caveats: Most thyroid clonotypes expanded above 0.001 appeared in blood too.

RNA transcripts were the template for amplifying TCR beta CDR3 regions. HTBI primers drove first-round RT-PCR of the TCR CDR3. In TCRdb, the multiplex PCR reads were re-called with MiXCR into one record per CDR3 protein. Found here are 600,000 to 650,000 distinct CDR3 sequences, less than 25% of them singletons; the top ten hold more than 30%. With V trimmed by 7 bases and J by 3 bases, 10 bases remained unmatched. Germline V gene lookup returns CDR1 GTSNPN and CDR2 SVGIG (reference sequence). The CDR3 covers 15 residues. Sequenced input: blood. The sequence came from a man aged 30 to 39 with Graves' ophthalmopathy. V gene TRBV30 combines with J gene TRBJ2-1; 9 bases are a match to TRBD2. The DNA of the CDR3 is TGTGCCTTGAAGGGGGCTAGCGGGATCTACAATGAGCAGTTCTTC. Amino acid sequence: CALKGASGIYNEQFF.